The entry below describes one T cell receptor (beta chain). Its antigen is unidentified. These data are taken from a study of cytomegalovirus exposure and HLA in healthy donors. The CDR3 runs to 13 residues. Trimming cost V 6 bases and J 4 bases; bases outside gene matches: 5. Germline V gene data show CDR1 as SQVTM and CDR2 as ANQGSEA. The PCR was carried out with 60 Vbeta primers and 13 Jbeta primers. Some clones are missing from TCRdb's copy, which holds only in-frame ones; the method was immunoSEQ multiplex PCR. The table records about 160,000 clones, 82% of them present only once. Overall study findings and caveats: It was taken for granted in presence/absence analyses that sequencing depth across donors was roughly uniform. An Asian-associated ancestry cluster reportedly showed fewer N-insertions than the approximately 630-donor mean in a later analysis.

The rearrangement links TRBV29-1 to TRBJ1-4, with 7 bases lining up with TRBD1. Sequenced material: PBMCs. The sequence came from a girl aged 2-10 years in good health and CMV-seropositive. The CDR3 region has the DNA TGCAGCGTACGACAGGGTCTTAATGAAAAACTGTTTTTT. It encodes CSVRQGLNEKLFF.